This T cell receptor beta chain emerged from a study of CD8 T cells in ankylosing spondylitis. Whole-study results and caveats: Some motif variants were previously reported in reactive arthritis synovial fluid and blood. A motif of roughly 8 highly homologous TCR beta variants was seen as apparently characteristic of ankylosing spondylitis blood. Matched synovial fluid from ankylosing spondylitis patients was reported to be enriched for disease-linked clones. Clones linked to the disease showed a CD8+ phenotype. They occurred at relatively low frequencies in peripheral blood.

Comments on this clonotype: Its antigen is as yet unknown.

Molecular-barcoded quantitative 5'-RACE produced these TCR beta libraries. In TCRdb, the 5' RACE reads were re-called with MiXCR into one record per CDR3 protein. Here the sample spans about 130,000 distinct CDR3 sequences, approximately 17% being singletons. The trim removed 0 bases at V and 7 bases at J, leaving 9 bases unmatched. This CDR3 is 17 amino acids long. Germline CDR1 MGHRA, CDR2 YSYEKL. The clonotype originates from a male donor with ankylosing spondylitis. Input material: blood, either unsorted or a sorted T cell fraction (not recorded which). The chain couples TRBV4-1 to TRBJ2-2; 9 nucleotides line up with TRBD1. The DNA for the CDR3 is TGCGCCAGCAGCCAAGATTCAGGGACAGGGAGTATCGGGGAGCTGTTTTTT. Translating gives CASSQDSGTGSIGELFF.